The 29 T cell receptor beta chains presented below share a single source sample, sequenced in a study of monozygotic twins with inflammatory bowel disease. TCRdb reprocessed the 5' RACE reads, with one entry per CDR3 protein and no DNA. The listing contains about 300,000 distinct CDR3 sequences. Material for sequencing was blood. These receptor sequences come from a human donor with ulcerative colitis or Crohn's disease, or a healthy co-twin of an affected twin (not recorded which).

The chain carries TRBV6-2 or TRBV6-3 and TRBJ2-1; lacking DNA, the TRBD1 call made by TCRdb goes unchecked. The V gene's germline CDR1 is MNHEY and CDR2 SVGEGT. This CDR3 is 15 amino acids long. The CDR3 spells CASSNGQGTPDEQFF.

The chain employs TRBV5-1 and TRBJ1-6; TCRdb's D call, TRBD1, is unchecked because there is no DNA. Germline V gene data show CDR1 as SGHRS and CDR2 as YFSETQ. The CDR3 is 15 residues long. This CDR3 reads CASSPGQGNNSPLHF.

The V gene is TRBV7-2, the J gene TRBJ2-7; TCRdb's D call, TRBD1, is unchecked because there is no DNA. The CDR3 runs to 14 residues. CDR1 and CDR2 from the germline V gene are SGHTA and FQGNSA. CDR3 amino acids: CASSLRDSYYEQYF.

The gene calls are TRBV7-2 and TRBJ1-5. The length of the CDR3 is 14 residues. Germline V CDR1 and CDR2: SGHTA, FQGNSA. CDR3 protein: CASSRSAGGQPQHF.

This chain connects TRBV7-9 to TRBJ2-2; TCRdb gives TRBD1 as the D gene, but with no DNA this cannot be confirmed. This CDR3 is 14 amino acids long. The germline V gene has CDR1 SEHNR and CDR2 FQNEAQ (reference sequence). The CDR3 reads CASSPRTRTGELFF.

The CDR3 is CASSSTMTVSGELFF. The rearrangement joins TRBV3-1 to TRBJ2-2; TCRdb's D gene call, TRBD1, goes unchecked for lack of DNA. Looked up from germline, CDR1 is LGHDT and CDR2 is YNNKEL (reference sequence). This CDR3 contains 15 residues.

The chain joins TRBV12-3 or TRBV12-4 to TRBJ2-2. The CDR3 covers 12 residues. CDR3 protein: CASSLQVGELFF.

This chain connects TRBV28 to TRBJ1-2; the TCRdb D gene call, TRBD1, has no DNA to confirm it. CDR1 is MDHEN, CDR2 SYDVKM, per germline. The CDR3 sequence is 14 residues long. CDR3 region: CASRGGTGGGGYTF.

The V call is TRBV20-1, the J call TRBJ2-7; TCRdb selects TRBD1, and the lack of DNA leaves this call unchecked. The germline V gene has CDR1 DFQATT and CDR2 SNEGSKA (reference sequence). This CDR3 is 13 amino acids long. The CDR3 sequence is CSARTGGGYEQYF.

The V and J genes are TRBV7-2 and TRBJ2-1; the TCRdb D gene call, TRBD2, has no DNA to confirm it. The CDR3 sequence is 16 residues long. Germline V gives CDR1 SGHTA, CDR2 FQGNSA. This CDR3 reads CASSRTPASLVDEQFF. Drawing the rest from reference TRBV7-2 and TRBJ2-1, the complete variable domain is GAGVSQSPSNKVTEKGKDVELRCDPISGHTALYWYRQSLGQGLEFLIYFQGNSAPDKSGLPSDRFSAERTGGSVSTLTIQRTQQEDSAVYLCASSRTPASLVDEQFFGPGTRLTVL.

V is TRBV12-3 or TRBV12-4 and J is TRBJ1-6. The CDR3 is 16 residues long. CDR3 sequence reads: CASSARGGVSNSPLQF.

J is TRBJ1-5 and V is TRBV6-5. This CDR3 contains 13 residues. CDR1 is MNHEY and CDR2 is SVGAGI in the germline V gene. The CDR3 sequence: CASSSLGNQPQHF.

CDR3 in amino acids: CASRTGTDNEQFF. This chain links TRBV6-2 or TRBV6-3 with TRBJ2-1; the D call from TCRdb, TRBD2, cannot be confirmed without DNA. The CDR3 contains 13 residues. CDR1 is MNHEY, CDR2 SVGEGT, per germline.

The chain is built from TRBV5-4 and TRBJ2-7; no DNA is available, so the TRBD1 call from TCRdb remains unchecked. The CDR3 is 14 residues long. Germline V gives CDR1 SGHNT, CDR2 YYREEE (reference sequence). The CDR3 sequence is CASSLDKGGYEQYF.

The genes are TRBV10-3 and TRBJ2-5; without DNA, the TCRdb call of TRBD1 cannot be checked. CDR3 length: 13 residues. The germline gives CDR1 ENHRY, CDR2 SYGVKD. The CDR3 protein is CAISGTGGETQYF.

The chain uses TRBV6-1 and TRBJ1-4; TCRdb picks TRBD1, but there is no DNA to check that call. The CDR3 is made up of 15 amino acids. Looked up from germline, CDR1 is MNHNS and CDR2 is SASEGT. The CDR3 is CASSDRGRANEKLFF.

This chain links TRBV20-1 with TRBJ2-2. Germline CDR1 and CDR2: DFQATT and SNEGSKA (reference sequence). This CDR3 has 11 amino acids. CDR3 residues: CSAQRTGELFF.

The CDR3 region is CSGLAGNYEQYF. The chain combines TRBV29-1 with TRBJ2-7; TCRdb's D call of TRBD2 is untestable without DNA. The CDR3 loop spans 12 amino acids. Germline CDR1 SQVTM, CDR2 ANQGSEA.

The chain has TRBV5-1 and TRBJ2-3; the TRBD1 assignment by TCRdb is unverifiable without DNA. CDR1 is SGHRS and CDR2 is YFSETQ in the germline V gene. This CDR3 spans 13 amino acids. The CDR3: CASSRGTTDTQYF.

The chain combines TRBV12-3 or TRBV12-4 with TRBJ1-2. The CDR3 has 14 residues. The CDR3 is CASSFAGIGYGYTF.

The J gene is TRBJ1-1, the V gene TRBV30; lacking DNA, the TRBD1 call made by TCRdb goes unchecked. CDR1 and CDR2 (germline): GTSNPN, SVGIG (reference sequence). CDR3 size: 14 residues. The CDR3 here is CAGQKDRTNTEAFF.

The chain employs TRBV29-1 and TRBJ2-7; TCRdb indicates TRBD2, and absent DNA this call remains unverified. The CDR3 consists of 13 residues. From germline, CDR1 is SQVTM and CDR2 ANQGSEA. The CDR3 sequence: CSVAASGMYEQYF.

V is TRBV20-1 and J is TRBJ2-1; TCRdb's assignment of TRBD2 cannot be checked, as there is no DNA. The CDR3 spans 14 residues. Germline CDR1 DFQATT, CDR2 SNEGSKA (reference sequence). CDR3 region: CSAPPQEKTGLQFF.

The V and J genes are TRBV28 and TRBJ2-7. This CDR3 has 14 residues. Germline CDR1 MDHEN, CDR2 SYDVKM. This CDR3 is CASSAPGIVVEQYF.

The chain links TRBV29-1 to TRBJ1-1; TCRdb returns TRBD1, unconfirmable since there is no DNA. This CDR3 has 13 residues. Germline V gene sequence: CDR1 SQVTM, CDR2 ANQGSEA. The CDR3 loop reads CSVTGIRVGEAFF.

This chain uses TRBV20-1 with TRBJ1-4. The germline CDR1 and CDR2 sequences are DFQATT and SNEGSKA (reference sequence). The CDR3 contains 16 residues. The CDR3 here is CSARGTGKAQGEKLFF.

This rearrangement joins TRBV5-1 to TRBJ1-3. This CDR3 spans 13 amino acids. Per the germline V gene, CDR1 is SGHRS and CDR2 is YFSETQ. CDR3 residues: CASSWPSGNTIYF.

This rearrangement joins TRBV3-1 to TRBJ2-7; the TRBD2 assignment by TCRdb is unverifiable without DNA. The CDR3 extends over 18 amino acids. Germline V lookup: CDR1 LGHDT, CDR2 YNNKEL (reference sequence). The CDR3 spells CASSHHLRAGGLVGEQYF.

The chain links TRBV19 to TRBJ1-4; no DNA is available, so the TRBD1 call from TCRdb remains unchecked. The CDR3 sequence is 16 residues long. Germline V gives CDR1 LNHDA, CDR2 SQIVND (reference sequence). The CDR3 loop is CASKRQGRTTNEKLFF.